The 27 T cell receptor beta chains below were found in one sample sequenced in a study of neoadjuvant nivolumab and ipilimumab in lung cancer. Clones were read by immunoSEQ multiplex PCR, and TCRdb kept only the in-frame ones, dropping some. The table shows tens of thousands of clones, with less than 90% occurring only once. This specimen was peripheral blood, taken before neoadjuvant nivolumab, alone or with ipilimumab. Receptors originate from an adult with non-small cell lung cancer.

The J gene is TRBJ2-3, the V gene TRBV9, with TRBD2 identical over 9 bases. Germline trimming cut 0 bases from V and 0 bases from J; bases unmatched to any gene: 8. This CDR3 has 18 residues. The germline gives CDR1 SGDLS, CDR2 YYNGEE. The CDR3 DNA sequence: TGTGCCAGCAGCGTAGCTGGCGGGGGGGCCCTCAGCACAGATACGCAGTATTTT. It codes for CASSVAGGGALSTDTQYF.

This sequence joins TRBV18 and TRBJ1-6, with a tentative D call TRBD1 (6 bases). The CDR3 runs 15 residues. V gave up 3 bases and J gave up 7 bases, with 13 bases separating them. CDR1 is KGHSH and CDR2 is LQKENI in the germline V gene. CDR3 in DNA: TGTGCCAGCTCACCGAGGGGGGTCGAAAATTCACCCCTCCACTTT. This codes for CASSPRGVENSPLHF.

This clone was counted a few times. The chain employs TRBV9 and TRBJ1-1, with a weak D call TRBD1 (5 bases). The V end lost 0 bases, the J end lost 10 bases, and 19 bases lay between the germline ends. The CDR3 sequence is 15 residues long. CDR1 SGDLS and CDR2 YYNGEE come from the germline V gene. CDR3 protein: CASSVGFRGERAAFF. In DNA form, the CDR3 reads TGTGCCAGCAGCGTAGGGTTCCGAGGGGAAAGAGCAGCTTTCTTT.

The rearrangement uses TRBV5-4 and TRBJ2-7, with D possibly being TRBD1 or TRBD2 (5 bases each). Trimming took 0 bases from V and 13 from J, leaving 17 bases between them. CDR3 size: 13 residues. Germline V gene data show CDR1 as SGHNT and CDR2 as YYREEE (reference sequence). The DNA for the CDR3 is TGTGCCAGCAGCTTGGGGGGACCTACCAACCTTTACTTC. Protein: CASSLGGPTNLYF.

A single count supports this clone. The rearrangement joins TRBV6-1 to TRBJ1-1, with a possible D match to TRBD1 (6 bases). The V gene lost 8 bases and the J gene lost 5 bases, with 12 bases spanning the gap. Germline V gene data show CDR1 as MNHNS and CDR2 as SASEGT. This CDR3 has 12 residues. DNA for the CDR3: TGTGCCAGCCCGAGGGGGGGGACTGAAGCTTTCTTT. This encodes CASPRGGTEAFF.

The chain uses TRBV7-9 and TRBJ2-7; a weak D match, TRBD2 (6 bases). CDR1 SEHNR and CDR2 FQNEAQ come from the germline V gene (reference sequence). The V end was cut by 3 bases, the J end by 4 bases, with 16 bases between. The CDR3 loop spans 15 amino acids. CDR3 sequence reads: CASSFPGTAGYEQYF. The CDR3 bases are TGTGCCAGCAGCTTCCCCGGGACTGCCGGTTACGAGCAGTACTTC.

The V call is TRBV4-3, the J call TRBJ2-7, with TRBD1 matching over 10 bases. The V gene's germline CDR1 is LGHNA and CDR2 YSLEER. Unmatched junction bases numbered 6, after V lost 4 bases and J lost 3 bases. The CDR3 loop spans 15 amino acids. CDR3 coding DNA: TGCGCCAGCAGCCTGGGACAGGGGTTGTTCTACGAGCAGTACTTC. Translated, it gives CASSLGQGLFYEQYF.

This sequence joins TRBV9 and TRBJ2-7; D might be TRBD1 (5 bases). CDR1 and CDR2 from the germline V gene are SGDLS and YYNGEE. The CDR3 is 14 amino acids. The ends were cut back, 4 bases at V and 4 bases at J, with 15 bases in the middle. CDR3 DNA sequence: TGTGCCAGCAGCCTCAGTGGGGCAGAGTACGAGCAGTACTTC. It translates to CASSLSGAEYEQYF.

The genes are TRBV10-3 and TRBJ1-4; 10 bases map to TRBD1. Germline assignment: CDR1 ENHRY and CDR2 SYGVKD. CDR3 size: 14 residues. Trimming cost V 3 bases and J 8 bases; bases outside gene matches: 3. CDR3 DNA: TGTGCCATCAGTGAAGGGACAGGGGTGGAAAAACTGTTTTTT. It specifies CAISEGTGVEKLFF.

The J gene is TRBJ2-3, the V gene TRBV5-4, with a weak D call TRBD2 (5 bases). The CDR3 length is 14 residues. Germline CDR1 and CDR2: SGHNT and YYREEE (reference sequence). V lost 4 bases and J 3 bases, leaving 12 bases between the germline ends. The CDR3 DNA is TGTGCCAGCAGCCCCGACACGGGGACAGATACGCAGTATTTT. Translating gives CASSPDTGTDTQYF.

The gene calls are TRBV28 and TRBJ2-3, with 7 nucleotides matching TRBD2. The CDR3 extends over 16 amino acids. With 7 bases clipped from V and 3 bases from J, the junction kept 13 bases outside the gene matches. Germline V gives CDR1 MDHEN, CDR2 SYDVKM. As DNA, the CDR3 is TGTGCCAGCATCCCGACGGGGGGAGGGAGAACAGATACGCAGTATTTT. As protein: CASIPTGGGRTDTQYF.

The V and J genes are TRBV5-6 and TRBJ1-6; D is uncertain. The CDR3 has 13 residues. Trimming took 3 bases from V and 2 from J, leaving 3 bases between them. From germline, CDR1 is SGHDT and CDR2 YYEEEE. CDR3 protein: CASSSPYNSPLHF. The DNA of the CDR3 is TGTGCCAGCAGCTCCCCCTATAATTCACCCCTCCACTTT. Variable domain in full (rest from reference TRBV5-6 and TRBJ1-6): DAGVTQSPTHLIKTRGQQVTLRCSPKSGHDTVSWYQQALGQGPQFIFQYYEEEERQRGNFPDRFSGHQFPNYSSELNVNALLLGDSALYLCASSSPYNSPLHFGNGTRLTVT.

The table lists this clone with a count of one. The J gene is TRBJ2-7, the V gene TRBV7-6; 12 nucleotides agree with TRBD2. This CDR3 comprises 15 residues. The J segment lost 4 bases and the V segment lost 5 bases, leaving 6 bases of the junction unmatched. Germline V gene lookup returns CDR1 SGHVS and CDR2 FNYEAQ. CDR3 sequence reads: CASSTLAGGPYEQYF. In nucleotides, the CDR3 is TGTGCCAGCAGCACCCTAGCGGGGGGGCCGTACGAGCAGTACTTC.

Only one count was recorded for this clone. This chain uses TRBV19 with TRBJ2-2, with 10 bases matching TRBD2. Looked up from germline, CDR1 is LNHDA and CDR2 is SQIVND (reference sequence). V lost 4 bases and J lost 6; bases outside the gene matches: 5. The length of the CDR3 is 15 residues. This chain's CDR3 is CASSRQRGGSGELFF. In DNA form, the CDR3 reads TGTGCCAGTAGTAGGCAGCGGGGGGGGTCCGGGGAGCTGTTTTTT.

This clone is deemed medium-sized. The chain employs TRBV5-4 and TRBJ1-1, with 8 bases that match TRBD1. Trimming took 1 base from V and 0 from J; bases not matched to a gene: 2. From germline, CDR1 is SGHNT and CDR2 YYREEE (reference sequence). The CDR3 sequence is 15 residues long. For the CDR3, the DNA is TGTGCCAGCAGCTTGATACAGGGGGTGAACACTGAAGCTTTCTTT. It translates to CASSLIQGVNTEAFF.

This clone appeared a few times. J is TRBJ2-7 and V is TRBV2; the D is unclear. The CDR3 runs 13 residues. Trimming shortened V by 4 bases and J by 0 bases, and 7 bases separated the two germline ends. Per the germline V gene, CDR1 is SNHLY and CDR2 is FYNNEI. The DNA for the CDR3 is TGTGCCAGCAGTGTAGACCTCTCCTACGAGCAGTACTTC. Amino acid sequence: CASSVDLSYEQYF.

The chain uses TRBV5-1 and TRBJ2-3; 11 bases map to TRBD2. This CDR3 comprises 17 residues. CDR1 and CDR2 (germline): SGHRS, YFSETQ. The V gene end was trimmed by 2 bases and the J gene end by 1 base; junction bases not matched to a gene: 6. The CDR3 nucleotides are TGCGCCAGCAGCTTTAGCGGGGGGGTCGCTGGCACAGATACGCAGTATTTT. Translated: CASSFSGGVAGTDTQYF. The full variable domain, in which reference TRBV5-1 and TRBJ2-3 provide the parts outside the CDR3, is KAGVTQTPRYLIKTRGQQVTLSCSPISGHRSVSWYQQTPGQGLQFLFEYFSETQRNKGNFPGRFSGRQFSNSRSEMNVSTLELGDSALYLCASSFSGGVAGTDTQYFGPGTRLTVL.

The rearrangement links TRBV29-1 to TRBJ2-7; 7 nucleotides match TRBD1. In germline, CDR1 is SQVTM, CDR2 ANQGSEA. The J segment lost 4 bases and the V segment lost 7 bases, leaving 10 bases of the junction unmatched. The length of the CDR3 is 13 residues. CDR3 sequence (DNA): TGCAGCGCCAGAATGGGCAGGGGGTACGAGCAGTACTTC. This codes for CSARMGRGYEQYF.

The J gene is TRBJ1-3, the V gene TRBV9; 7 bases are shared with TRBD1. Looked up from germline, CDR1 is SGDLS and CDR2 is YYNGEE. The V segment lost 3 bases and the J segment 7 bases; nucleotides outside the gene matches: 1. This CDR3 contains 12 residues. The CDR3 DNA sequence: TGTGCCAGCAGCGAGACAGGGAACACCATATATTTT. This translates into CASSETGNTIYF.

Written as DNA, the CDR3 is TGTGCCAGCAGTTACTGGGGGACAGGGGGCAGTGAAAAACTGTTTTTT. Translating it yields CASSYWGTGGSEKLFF. J is TRBJ1-4 and V is TRBV6-5; 12 bases are shared with TRBD1. Looked up from germline, CDR1 is MNHEY and CDR2 is SVGAGI. J gave up 7 bases and V 1 base, and 4 bases lay outside the gene matches. The CDR3 spans 16 residues.

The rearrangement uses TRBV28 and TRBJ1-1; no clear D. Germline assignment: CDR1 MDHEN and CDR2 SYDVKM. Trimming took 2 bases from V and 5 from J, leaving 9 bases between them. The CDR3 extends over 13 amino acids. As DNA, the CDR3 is TGTGCCAGCAGTTTACACGAGGGTACTGAAGCTTTCTTT. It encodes CASSLHEGTEAFF.

CDR3 sequence (DNA): TGTGCCAGCAGCTTACGATTCCGAGTAAGCTCTGGGGCCAACGTCCTGACTTTC. It codes for CASSLRFRVSSGANVLTF. The rearrangement uses TRBV7-8 and TRBJ2-6, with D unresolved. Germline values: CDR1 SGHVS, CDR2 FQNEAQ. V lost 2 bases and J lost 0, with 14 bases in between. The length of the CDR3 is 18 residues.

CDR3 sequence reads: CASSLFPIDEGKNTEAFF. In DNA, the CDR3 is TGTGCCAGCAGCTTATTTCCAATAGATGAGGGGAAGAACACTGAAGCTTTCTTT. The chain has TRBV7-2 and TRBJ1-1; tentative D call: TRBD1 (5 bases). Germline-derived CDR1 and CDR2 are SGHTA and FQGNSA. Trimming stripped 2 bases from V and 1 base from J, with 20 bases between. The CDR3 covers 18 residues.

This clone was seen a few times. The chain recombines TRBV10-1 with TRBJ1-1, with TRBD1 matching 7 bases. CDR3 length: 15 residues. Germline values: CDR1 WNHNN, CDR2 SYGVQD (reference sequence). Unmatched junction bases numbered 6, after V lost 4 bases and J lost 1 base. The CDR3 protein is CASSARQGGNTEAFF. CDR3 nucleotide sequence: TGCGCCAGCAGTGCTAGACAGGGAGGGAACACTGAAGCTTTCTTT.

The CDR3 reads CASSYSRATDTQYF. The CDR3 DNA follows: TGTGCCAGCAGCTACTCCCGGGCCACAGATACGCAGTATTTT. This sequence joins TRBV11-2 and TRBJ2-3; D is unresolved. V lost 4 bases and J lost 2, with 10 bases in between. The CDR3 spans 14 residues. Germline values: CDR1 SGHAT, CDR2 FQNNGV.

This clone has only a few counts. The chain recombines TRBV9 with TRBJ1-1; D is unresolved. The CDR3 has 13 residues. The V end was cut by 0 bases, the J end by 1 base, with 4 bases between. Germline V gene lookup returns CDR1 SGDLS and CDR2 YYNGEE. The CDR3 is CASSVERNTEAFF. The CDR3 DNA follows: TGTGCCAGCAGCGTAGAAAGGAACACTGAAGCTTTCTTT.

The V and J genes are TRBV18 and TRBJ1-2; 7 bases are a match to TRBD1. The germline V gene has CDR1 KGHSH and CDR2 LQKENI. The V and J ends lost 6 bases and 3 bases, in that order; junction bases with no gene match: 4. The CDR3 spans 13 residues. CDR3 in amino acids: CASSAGTDYGYTF. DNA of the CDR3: TGTGCCAGCTCCGCCGGGACAGACTATGGCTACACCTTC.